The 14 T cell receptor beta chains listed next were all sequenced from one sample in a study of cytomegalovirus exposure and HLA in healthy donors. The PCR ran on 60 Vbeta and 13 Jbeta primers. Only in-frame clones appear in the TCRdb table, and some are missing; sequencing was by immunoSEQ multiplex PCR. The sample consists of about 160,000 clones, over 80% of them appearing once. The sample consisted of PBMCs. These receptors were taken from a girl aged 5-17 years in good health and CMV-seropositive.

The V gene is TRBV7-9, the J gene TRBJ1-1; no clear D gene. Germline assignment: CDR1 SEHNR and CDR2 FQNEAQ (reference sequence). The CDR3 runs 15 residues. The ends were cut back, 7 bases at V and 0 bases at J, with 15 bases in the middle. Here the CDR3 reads CASTWFTAMNTEAFF. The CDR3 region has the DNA TGTGCCAGCACCTGGTTTACAGCCATGAACACTGAAGCTTTCTTT. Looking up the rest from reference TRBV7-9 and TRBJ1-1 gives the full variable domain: DTGVSQNPRHKITKRGQNVTFRCDPISEHNRLYWYRQTLGQGPEFLTYFQNEAQLEKSRLLSDRFSAERPKGSFSTLEIQRTEQGDSAMYLCASTWFTAMNTEAFFGQGTRLTVV.

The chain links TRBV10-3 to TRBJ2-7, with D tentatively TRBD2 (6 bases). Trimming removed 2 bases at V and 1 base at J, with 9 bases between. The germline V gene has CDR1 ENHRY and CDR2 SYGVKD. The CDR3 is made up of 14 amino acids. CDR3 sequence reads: CAISEEGRSYEQYF. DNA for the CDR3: TGTGCCATCAGTGAGGAGGGGAGGTCCTACGAGCAGTACTTC.

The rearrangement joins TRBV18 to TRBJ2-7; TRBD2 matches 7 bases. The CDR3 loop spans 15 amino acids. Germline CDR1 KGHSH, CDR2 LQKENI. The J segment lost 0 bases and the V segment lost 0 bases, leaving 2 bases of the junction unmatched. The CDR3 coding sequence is TGTGCCAGCTCACCACCGCGGGGGTCCTCCTACGAGCAGTACTTC. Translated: CASSPPRGSSYEQYF.

CDR3 coding DNA: TGTGCCAGCAGCCTATACGTCACTAGCGGGAGAATCAATGAGCAGTTCTTC. Translated: CASSLYVTSGRINEQFF. The genes are TRBV5-5 and TRBJ2-1; TRBD2 aligns across 11 bases. The CDR3 length is 17 residues. V lost 4 bases, J lost 6 bases, and 12 bases stayed unmatched. Germline V gives CDR1 SGHKS, CDR2 YYEKEE (reference sequence).

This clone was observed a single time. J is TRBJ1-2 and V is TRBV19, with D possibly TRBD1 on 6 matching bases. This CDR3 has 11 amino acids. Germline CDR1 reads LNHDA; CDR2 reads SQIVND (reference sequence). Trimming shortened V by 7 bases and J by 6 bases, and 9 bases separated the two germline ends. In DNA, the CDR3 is TGTGCCAGTACTGGGGGCGATGGCTACACCTTC. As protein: CASTGGDGYTF.

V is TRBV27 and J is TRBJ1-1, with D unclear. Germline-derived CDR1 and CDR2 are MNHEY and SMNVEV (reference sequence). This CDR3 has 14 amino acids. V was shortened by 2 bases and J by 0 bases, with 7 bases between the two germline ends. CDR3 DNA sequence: TGTGCCAGCAGTTTAAACAGTATGAACACTGAAGCTTTCTTT. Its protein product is CASSLNSMNTEAFF.

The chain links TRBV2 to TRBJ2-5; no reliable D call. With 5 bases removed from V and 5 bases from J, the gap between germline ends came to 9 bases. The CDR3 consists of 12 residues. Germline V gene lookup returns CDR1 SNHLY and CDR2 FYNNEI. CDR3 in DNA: TGTGCCAGCAGTTACGGGTCGGAGACCCAGTACTTC. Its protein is CASSYGSETQYF.

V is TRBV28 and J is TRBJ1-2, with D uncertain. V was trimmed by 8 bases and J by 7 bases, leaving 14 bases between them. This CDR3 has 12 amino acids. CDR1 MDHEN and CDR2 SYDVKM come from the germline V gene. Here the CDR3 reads CASQTASGGYTF. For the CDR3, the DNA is TGTGCCAGCCAGACGGCGTCAGGTGGCTACACCTTC.

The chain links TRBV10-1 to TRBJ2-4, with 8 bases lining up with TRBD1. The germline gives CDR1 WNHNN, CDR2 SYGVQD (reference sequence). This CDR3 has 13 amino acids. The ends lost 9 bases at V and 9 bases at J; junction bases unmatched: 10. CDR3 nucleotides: TGCGCCAGACAGGGGGTTGGCTGGAGCATTCAGTACTTC. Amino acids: CARQGVGWSIQYF.

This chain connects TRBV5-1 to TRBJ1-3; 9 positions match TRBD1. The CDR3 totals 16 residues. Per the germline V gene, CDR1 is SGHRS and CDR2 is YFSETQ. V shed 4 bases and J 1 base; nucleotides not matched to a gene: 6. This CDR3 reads CASSAGQGLSGNTIYF. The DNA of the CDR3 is TGCGCCAGCAGCGCGGGACAGGGTCTTTCTGGAAACACCATATATTTT. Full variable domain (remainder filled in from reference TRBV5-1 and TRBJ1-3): KAGVTQTPRYLIKTRGQQVTLSCSPISGHRSVSWYQQTPGQGLQFLFEYFSETQRNKGNFPGRFSGRQFSNSRSEMNVSTLELGDSALYLCASSAGQGLSGNTIYFGEGSWLTVV.

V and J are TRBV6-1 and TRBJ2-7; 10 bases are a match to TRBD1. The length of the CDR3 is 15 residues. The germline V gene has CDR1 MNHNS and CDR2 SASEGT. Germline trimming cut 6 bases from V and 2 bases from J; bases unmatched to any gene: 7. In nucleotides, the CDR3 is TGTGCCAGCAGCACCCGACAGGGGGCGACCTACGAGCAGTACTTC. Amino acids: CASSTRQGATYEQYF.

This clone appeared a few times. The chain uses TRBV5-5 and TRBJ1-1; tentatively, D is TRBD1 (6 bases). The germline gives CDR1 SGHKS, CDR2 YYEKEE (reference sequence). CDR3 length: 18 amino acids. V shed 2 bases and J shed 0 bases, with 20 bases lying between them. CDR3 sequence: CASSFPQGYVEMNTEAFF. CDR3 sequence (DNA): TGTGCCAGCAGCTTCCCCCAGGGGTATGTCGAAATGAACACTGAAGCTTTCTTT.

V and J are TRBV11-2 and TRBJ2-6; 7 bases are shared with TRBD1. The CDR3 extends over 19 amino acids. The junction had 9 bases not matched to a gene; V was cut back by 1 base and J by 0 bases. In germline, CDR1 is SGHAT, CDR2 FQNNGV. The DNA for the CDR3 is TGTGCCAGCAGCTTAGCCAGACCGGGACAGAGCTCTGGGGCCAACGTCCTGACTTTC. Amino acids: CASSLARPGQSSGANVLTF.

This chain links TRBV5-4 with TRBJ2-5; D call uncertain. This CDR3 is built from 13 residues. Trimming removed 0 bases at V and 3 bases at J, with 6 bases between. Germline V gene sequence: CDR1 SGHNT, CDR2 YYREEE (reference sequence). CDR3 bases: TGTGCCAGCAGCTTGGCCAGGAAAGAGACCCAGTACTTC. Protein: CASSLARKETQYF.